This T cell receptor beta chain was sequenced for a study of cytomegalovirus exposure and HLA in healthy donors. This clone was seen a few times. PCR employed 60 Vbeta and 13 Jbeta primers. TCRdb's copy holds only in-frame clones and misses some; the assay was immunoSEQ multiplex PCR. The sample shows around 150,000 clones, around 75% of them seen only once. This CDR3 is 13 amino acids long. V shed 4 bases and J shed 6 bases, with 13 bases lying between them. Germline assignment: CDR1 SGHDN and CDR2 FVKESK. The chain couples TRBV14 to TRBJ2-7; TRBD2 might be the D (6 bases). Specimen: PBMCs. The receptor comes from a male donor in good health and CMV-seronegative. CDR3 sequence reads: CASSRRLGFEQYF. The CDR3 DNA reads TGTGCCAGCAGCCGAAGACTAGGGTTCGAGCAGTACTTC.